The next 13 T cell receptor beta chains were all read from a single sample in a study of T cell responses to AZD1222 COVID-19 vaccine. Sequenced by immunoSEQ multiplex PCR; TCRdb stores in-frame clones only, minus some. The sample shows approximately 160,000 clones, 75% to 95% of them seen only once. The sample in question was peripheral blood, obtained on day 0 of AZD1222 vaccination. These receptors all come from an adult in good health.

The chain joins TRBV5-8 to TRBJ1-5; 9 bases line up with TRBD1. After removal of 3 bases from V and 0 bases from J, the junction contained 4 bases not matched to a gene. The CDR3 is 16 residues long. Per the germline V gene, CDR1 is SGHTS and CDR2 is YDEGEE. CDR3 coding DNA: TGTGCCAGCAGCTGGACAGGGGAGGGTAGCAATCAGCCCCAGCATTTT. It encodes CASSWTGEGSNQPQHF.

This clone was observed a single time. The CDR3 region is CASSLGSEGGRPRKTQYF. CDR3 nucleotides: TGTGCCAGCAGCTTAGGGTCGGAAGGGGGCCGCCCGAGGAAGACCCAGTACTTC. The V gene is TRBV7-6, the J gene TRBJ2-5; 7 nucleotides match TRBD1. CDR3 length: 18 residues. Germline lookup yields CDR1 SGHVS and CDR2 FNYEAQ. J lost 6 bases, V lost 1 base, and 17 bases had no gene match. Drawing the rest from reference TRBV7-6 and TRBJ2-5, the complete variable domain is GAGVSQSPRYKVTKRGQDVALRCDPISGHVSLYWYRQALGQGPEFLTYFNYEAQQDKSGLPNDRFSAERPEGSISTLTIQRTEQRDSAMYRCASSLGSEGGRPRKTQYFGPGTRLLVL.

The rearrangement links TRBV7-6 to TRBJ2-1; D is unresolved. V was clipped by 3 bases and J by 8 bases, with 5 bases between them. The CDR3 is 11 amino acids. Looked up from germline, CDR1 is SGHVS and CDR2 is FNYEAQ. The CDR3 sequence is CASSFRDEQFF. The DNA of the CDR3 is TGTGCCAGCAGCTTTCGGGATGAGCAGTTCTTC.

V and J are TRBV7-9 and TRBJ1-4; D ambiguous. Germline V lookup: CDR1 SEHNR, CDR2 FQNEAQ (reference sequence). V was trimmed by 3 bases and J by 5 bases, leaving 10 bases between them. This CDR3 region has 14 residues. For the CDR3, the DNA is TGTGCCAGCAGCTTCGTCCTGGGGAATGAAAAACTGTTTTTT. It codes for CASSFVLGNEKLFF.

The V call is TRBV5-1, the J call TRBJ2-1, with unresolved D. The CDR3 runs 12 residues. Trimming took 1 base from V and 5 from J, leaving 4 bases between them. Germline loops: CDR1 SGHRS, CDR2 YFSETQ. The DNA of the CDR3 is TGCGCCAGCAGCTTGTTAGACAATGAGCAGTTCTTC. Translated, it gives CASSLLDNEQFF. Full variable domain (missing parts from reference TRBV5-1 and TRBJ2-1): KAGVTQTPRYLIKTRGQQVTLSCSPISGHRSVSWYQQTPGQGLQFLFEYFSETQRNKGNFPGRFSGRQFSNSRSEMNVSTLELGDSALYLCASSLLDNEQFFGPGTRLTVL.

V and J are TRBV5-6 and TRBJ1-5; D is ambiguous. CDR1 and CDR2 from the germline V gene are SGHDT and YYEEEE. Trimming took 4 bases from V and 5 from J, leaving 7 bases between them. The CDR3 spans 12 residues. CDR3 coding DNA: TGTGCCAGCAGCCGGGGTGATCAGCCCCAGCATTTT. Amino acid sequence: CASSRGDQPQHF.

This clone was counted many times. The CDR3 bases are TGTGCTAGTGGTTTTTGGCCCCAACAGGGCGGTAATGAAAAACTGTTTTTT. Its protein product is CASGFWPQQGGNEKLFF. The rearrangement uses TRBV12-5 and TRBJ1-4, with D perhaps TRBD1 (6 bases). Germline V gene lookup returns CDR1 LGHNT and CDR2 FRNRAP. The CDR3 runs to 17 residues. Deletions cut 3 bases from V and 4 bases from J, with 18 bases between.

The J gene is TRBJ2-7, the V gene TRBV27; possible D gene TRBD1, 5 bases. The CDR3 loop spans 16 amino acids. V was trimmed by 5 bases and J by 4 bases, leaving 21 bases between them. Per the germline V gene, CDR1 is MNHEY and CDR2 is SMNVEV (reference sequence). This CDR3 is CASSPRKRGAPYEQYF. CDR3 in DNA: TGTGCCAGCAGTCCCAGGAAAAGGGGTGCCCCATACGAGCAGTACTTC.

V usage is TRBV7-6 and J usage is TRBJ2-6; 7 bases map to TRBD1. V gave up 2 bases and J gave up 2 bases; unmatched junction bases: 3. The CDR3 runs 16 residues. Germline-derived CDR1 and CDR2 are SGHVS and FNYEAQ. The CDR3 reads CASSLRGLTGANVLTF. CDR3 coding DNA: TGTGCCAGCAGCTTAAGGGGGCTGACTGGGGCCAACGTCCTGACTTTC.

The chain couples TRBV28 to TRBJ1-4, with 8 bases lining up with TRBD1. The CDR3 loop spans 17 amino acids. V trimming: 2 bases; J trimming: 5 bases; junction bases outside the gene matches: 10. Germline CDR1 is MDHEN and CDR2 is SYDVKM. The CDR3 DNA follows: TGTGCCAGCAGTTTAGCCTTCACCAGGGGGCCGAATGAAAAACTGTTTTTT. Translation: CASSLAFTRGPNEKLFF. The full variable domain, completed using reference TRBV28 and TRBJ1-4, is DVKVTQSSRYLVKRTGEKVFLECVQDMDHENMFWYRQDPGLGLRLIYFSYDVKMKEKGDIPEGYSVSREKKERFSLILESASTNQTSMYLCASSLAFTRGPNEKLFFGSGTQLSVL.

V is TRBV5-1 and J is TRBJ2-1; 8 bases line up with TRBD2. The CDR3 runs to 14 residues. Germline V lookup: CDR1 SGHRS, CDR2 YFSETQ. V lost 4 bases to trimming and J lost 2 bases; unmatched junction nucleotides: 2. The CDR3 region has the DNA TGCGCCAGCAGCCCGGGACTAGCCTACAATGAGCAGTTCTTC. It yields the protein CASSPGLAYNEQFF.

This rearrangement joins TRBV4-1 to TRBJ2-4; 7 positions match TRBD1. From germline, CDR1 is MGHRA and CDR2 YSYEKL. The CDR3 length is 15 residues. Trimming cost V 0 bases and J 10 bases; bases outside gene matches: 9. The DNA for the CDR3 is TGCGCCAGCAGCCAAGATCCCCTACAGGGGATTATTCAGTACTTC. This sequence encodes CASSQDPLQGIIQYF.

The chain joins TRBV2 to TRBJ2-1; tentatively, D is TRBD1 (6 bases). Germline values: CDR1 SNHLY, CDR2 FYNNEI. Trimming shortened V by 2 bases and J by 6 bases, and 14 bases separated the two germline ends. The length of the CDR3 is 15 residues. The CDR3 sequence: CASSESGQIFNEQFF. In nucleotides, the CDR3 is TGTGCCAGCAGTGAATCCGGACAGATATTCAATGAGCAGTTCTTC.